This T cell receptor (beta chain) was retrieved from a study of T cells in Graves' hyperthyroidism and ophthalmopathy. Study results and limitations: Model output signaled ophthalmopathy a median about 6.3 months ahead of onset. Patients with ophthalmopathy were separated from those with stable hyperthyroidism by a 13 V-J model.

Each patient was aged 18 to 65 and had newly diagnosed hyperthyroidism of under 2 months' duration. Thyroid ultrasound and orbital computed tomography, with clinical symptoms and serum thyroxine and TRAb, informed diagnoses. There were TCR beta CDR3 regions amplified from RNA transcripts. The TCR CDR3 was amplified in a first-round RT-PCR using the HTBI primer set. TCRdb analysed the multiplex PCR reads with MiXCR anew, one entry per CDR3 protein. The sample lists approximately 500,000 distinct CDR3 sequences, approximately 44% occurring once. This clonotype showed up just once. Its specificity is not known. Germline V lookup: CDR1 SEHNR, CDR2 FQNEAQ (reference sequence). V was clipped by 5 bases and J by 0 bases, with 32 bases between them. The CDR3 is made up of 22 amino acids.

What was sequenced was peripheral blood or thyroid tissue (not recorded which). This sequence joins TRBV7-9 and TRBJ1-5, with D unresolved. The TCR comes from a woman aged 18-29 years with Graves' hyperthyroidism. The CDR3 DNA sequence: TGTGCCAGCAGCCCACGGCGGACTCAACGTATGGATGAGCAGAATAGCAATCAGCCCCAGCATTTT. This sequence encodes CASSPRRTQRMDEQNSNQPQHF.